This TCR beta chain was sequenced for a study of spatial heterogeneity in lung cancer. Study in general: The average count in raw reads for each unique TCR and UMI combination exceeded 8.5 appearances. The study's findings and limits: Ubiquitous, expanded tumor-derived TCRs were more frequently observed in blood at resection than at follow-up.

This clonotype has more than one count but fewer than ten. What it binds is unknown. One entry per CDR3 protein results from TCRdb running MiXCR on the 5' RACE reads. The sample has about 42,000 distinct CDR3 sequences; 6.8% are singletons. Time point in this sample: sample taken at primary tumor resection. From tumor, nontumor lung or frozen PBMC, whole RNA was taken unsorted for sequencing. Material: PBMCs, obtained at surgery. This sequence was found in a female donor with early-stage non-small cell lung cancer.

The DNA for the CDR3 is TGTGCCAGCAGTGGGGCTAGCGGGGGGGATACGCAGTATTTT. Its protein product is CASSGASGGDTQYF. The rearrangement joins TRBV2 to TRBJ2-3; 11 nucleotides agree with TRBD2. The CDR3 length is 14 residues. The germline gives CDR1 SNHLY, CDR2 FYNNEI. The ends lost 4 bases at V and 6 bases at J; junction bases unmatched: 3.